The T cell receptor beta chain under discussion was sequenced for a study of T-cell reconstitution after alpha-beta-depleted transplantation in children. The TCRbeta library incorporated unique molecular identifiers. Each CDR3 protein gets one entry after TCRdb re-called the PCR reads with MiXCR. Among about 830,000 distinct CDR3 sequences listed, less than 20% were seen once. Germline loops: CDR1 SGHRS, CDR2 YFSETQ. CDR3 length: 16 amino acids. V was shortened by 5 bases and J by 3 bases, with 20 bases between the two germline ends. The chain joins TRBV5-1 to TRBJ2-5; TRBD1 might be the D (6 bases). This specimen consisted of PBMCs, mostly from graft donor cells, obtained 360 days after TCRalphabeta/CD19-depleted stem cell transplant. The TCR sequence derives from a male patient younger than 18 who had a stem cell transplant for acute lymphoblastic leukemia, so the T cells may come from the graft donor. CDR3 loop: CASSTPLRQVEETQYF. The CDR3, as DNA: TGCGCCAGCAGTACTCCGCTCAGACAGGTTGAAGAGACCCAGTACTTC. Drawing the rest from reference TRBV5-1 and TRBJ2-5, the complete variable domain is KAGVTQTPRYLIKTRGQQVTLSCSPISGHRSVSWYQQTPGQGLQFLFEYFSETQRNKGNFPGRFSGRQFSNSRSEMNVSTLELGDSALYLCASSTPLRQVEETQYFGPGTRLLVL.